One sample yielded the 26 T cell receptor beta chains listed below, sequenced in a study of cytomegalovirus exposure and HLA in healthy donors. The PCR ran on 60 Vbeta and 13 Jbeta primers. The protocol was immunoSEQ multiplex PCR, while the TCRdb copy is restricted to in-frame clones and leaves out a portion. This table holds around 140,000 clones, around three quarters found once. Sample: PBMCs. Receptors were obtained from a woman in her forties in good health and CMV-seropositive.

V and J are TRBV6-1 and TRBJ2-7; maybe TRBD2 (7 bases). This CDR3 has 12 amino acids. V lost 7 bases to trimming and J lost 7 bases, with 14 bases between them. Germline V gene lookup returns CDR1 MNHNS and CDR2 SASEGT. CDR3 sequence: CASTLGGPEQYF. CDR3 DNA sequence: TGTGCCAGCACTCTCGGGGGGCCAGAGCAGTACTTC.

The chain employs TRBV7-2 and TRBJ1-2; TRBD1 matches at 7 bases. J was trimmed by 4 bases and V by 1 base; bases with no gene match: 9. In germline, CDR1 is SGHTA, CDR2 FQGNSA. The CDR3 contains 16 residues. The CDR3 loop reads CASSLVVVGTAYGYTF. CDR3 bases: TGTGCCAGCAGCTTAGTGGTGGTGGGGACAGCCTATGGCTACACCTTC.

V usage is TRBV7-9 and J usage is TRBJ2-7, with D tentatively TRBD1 (6 bases). This CDR3 is 15 amino acids long. Trimming pared 2 bases from V and 9 bases from J, leaving 20 bases between. Per the germline V gene, CDR1 is SEHNR and CDR2 is FQNEAQ (reference sequence). The CDR3 region is CASSLSVRGVGGQYF. For the CDR3, the DNA is TGTGCCAGCAGCTTATCGGTCAGGGGCGTAGGGGGGCAGTACTTC.

This clone is a singleton in its sample. At one boundary the junction diverges from the germline segment, which might be a read error. J is TRBJ2-2 and V is TRBV5-1; TRBD2 might be the D (5 bases). This CDR3 region has 12 residues. The germline gives CDR1 SGHRS, CDR2 YFSETQ. The CDR3 reads CASSSSGWELFF. The CDR3 DNA reads as TGTGCCAGCAGCTCGTCGGGGTGGGAGCTGTTTTTT. The full variable domain, in which reference TRBV5-1 and TRBJ2-2 provide the parts outside the CDR3, is KAGVTQTPRYLIKTRGQQVTLSCSPISGHRSVSWYQQTPGQGLQFLFEYFSETQRNKGNFPGRFSGRQFSNSRSEMNVSTLELGDSALYLCASSSSGWELFFGEGSRLTVL.

V gene TRBV11-2 combines with J gene TRBJ2-7, with 9 nucleotides matching TRBD1. Germline lookup yields CDR1 SGHAT and CDR2 FQNNGV. The CDR3 runs to 16 residues. J gave up 1 base and V 4 bases, and 8 bases lay outside the gene matches. The CDR3 spells CASSSLDRGISYEQYF. Here the CDR3 DNA reads TGTGCCAGCAGCTCCTTGGACAGGGGAATATCCTACGAGCAGTACTTC.

This chain uses TRBV7-2 with TRBJ2-1; D may be TRBD2 (5 bases). The V end was cut by 1 base, the J end by 7 bases, with 17 bases between. The CDR3 contains 16 residues. The germline CDR1 and CDR2 sequences are SGHTA and FQGNSA. The DNA of the CDR3 is TGTGCCAGCAGCTTAGTCCTACTAGTTAGTGGGAATGAGCAGTTCTTC. This codes for CASSLVLLVSGNEQFF.

This clone was picked up a small number of times. V and J are TRBV28 and TRBJ2-7; 7 bases align to TRBD1. Trimming at V came to 4 bases and at J to 7 bases, leaving 7 bases not matched to a gene. The CDR3 runs 13 residues. Germline V lookup: CDR1 MDHEN, CDR2 SYDVKM. For the CDR3, the DNA is TGTGCCAGCAGTTCAGGGACAGTTTGGGAGCAGTACTTC. Amino acid sequence: CASSSGTVWEQYF.

This clone is labeled medium-sized. Other DNA sequences in this specimen translate into the identical CDR3. The chain is built from TRBV20-1 and TRBJ1-1, with D unresolved. V dropped 5 bases and J dropped 2 bases, with 6 bases sitting between them. CDR1 is DFQATT, CDR2 SNEGSKA, per germline (reference sequence). This CDR3 spans 11 amino acids. DNA of the CDR3: TGCAGTGCTTCGCGAAACACTGAAGCTTTCTTT. This codes for CSASRNTEAFF.

The J gene is TRBJ2-7, the V gene TRBV5-1, with 10 bases lining up with TRBD2. V trimming: 3 bases; J trimming: 2 bases; junction bases outside the gene matches: 5. Germline CDR1 SGHRS, CDR2 YFSETQ. CDR3 length equals 15 residues. Here the CDR3 reads CASSSALAGPYEQYF. CDR3 sequence (DNA): TGCGCCAGCAGCTCCGCACTAGCGGGGCCCTACGAGCAGTACTTC.

As DNA, the CDR3 is TGTGCCAGCAGTTTCGCAGGTGAGCAGTTCTTC. Encoded protein: CASSFAGEQFF. This chain links TRBV6-1 with TRBJ2-1; D ambiguous. Germline V gene data show CDR1 as MNHNS and CDR2 as SASEGT. Trimming pared 5 bases from V and 9 bases from J, leaving 8 bases between. The CDR3 runs 11 residues.

The chain employs TRBV28 and TRBJ2-5; TRBD2 matches at 7 bases. V lost 7 bases to trimming and J lost 0 bases; unmatched junction nucleotides: 5. The length of the CDR3 is 14 residues. Germline CDR1 and CDR2: MDHEN and SYDVKM. CDR3 residues: CASTLGGYQETQYF. DNA for the CDR3: TGTGCCAGCACCTTGGGGGGGTACCAAGAGACCCAGTACTTC.

The chain is built from TRBV7-9 and TRBJ2-7; D is ambiguous. The V gene lost 5 bases and the J gene lost 0 bases, with 8 bases spanning the gap. CDR3 length equals 13 residues. Germline V lookup: CDR1 SEHNR, CDR2 FQNEAQ (reference sequence). The CDR3 DNA sequence: TGTGCCAGCAGCACCTCTAACTCCTACGAGCAGTACTTC. Translating it yields CASSTSNSYEQYF.

Concerning this clone: Other DNA variants within this sample encode the same CDR3. The genes are TRBV5-1 and TRBJ2-7; 9 bases agree with TRBD1. Germline V gives CDR1 SGHRS, CDR2 YFSETQ. Trimming at V came to 4 bases and at J to 4 bases, leaving 9 bases not matched to a gene. This CDR3 is built from 15 residues. CDR3 residues: CASSLGTGLGYEQYF. Written as DNA, the CDR3 is TGCGCCAGCAGCCTTGGGACAGGGCTAGGGTACGAGCAGTACTTC.

V is TRBV2 and J is TRBJ1-5, with 8 bases fitting TRBD1. V lost 7 bases and J lost 6; bases outside the gene matches: 11. Germline CDR1 and CDR2: SNHLY and FYNNEI. The CDR3 length is 15 residues. The CDR3 spells CASNLQGEWGQPQHF. Here the CDR3 DNA reads TGTGCCAGCAATCTACAGGGGGAGTGGGGTCAGCCCCAGCATTTT. Looking up the rest from reference TRBV2 and TRBJ1-5 gives the full variable domain: EPEVTQTPSHQVTQMGQEVILRCVPISNHLYFYWYRQILGQKVEFLVSFYNNEISEKSEIFDDQFSVERPDGSNFTLKIRSTKLEDSAMYFCASNLQGEWGQPQHFGDGTRLSIL.

As concerns this clone: A read error may account for a junction end that differs from germline. V gene TRBV27 combines with J gene TRBJ2-3; weak D call: TRBD2 (5 bases). The germline V gene has CDR1 MNHEY and CDR2 SMNVEV (reference sequence). The CDR3 has 12 amino acids. The CDR3 is CASSERPNISHF. CDR3 DNA: TGTGCCAGCAGTGAGCGGCCCAATATCAGCCATTTT.

This clone occurred a few times. At one of its ends the junction is not consistent with the germline gene, which may arise from a read error. This chain uses TRBV2 with TRBJ1-4, with TRBD1 matching 10 bases. The CDR3 runs to 14 residues. Germline V gene data show CDR1 as SNHLY and CDR2 as FYNNEI. The DNA of the CDR3 is TGTGCCACCAGTAGACAGGGGGCAAACGAAAAACTGTTTTTT. Translated, it gives CATSRQGANEKLFF.

The chain has TRBV5-1 and TRBJ2-5, with unresolved D. Trimming took 3 bases from V and 2 from J, leaving 8 bases between them. This CDR3 has 13 residues. Germline V gives CDR1 SGHRS, CDR2 YFSETQ. The CDR3 is CASSYNRQETQYF. DNA of the CDR3: TGCGCCAGCAGCTACAACAGACAAGAGACCCAGTACTTC.

Concerning this clone: The same CDR3 is also encoded by other DNA sequences in this sample. The rearrangement joins TRBV9 to TRBJ2-3, with D possibly TRBD1 on 7 matching bases. The CDR3 is 15 amino acids. V lost 0 bases and J 3 bases, leaving 11 bases between the germline ends. Germline CDR1 is SGDLS and CDR2 is YYNGEE. The CDR3 DNA sequence: TGTGCCAGCAGCGTAGAGGCAGGGGGGACAGATACGCAGTATTTT. It translates to CASSVEAGGTDTQYF.

The chain uses TRBV9 and TRBJ2-2; no clear D gene. CDR3 length equals 14 residues. Germline CDR1 reads SGDLS; CDR2 reads YYNGEE. V gave up 3 bases and J gave up 0 bases, with 6 bases separating them. The CDR3 DNA is TGTGCCAGCAGCGCCACAACGAACACCGGGGAGCTGTTTTTT. Protein product: CASSATTNTGELFF.

This clone was recorded only once. This chain connects TRBV7-9 to TRBJ1-1; no clear D. The germline gives CDR1 SEHNR, CDR2 FQNEAQ (reference sequence). V was cut by 1 base and J by 1 base, with 13 bases left in between. The CDR3 sequence is 16 residues long. The CDR3 nucleotides are TGTGCCAGCAGCTTAGGGGCGGGTTCGGGGAACACTGAAGCTTTCTTT. It specifies CASSLGAGSGNTEAFF.

This rearrangement joins TRBV5-5 to TRBJ1-1; a weak D match, TRBD1 (5 bases). V shed 0 bases and J shed 2 bases, with 11 bases lying between them. In germline, CDR1 is SGHKS, CDR2 YYEKEE (reference sequence). The CDR3 contains 15 residues. The CDR3 nucleotides read TGTGCCAGCAGCTTGGCGGCAGGGCAAAACACTGAAGCTTTCTTT. Translated, it gives CASSLAAGQNTEAFF.

The J gene is TRBJ2-1, the V gene TRBV11-2, with D possibly TRBD2 on 5 matching bases. The CDR3 covers 13 residues. V was pared by 2 bases and J by 9 bases, with 11 bases between. The germline V gene has CDR1 SGHAT and CDR2 FQNNGV. The CDR3 DNA follows: TGTGCCAGCAGCTTAAGCGGTTGGGGTGAGCAGTTCTTC. Translating gives CASSLSGWGEQFF.

The chain has TRBV29-1 and TRBJ2-7, with D possibly being TRBD2 (7 bases). V lost 5 bases to trimming and J lost 2 bases, with 13 bases between them. This CDR3 is 13 amino acids long. Germline V gives CDR1 SQVTM, CDR2 ANQGSEA. CDR3 sequence (DNA): TGCAGCGTTAGGGGGGGGGAAACCTACGAGCAGTACTTC. Amino acids: CSVRGGETYEQYF.

The chain couples TRBV7-8 to TRBJ1-5; 7 bases fit TRBD1. This CDR3 is built from 17 residues. Germline V gene lookup returns CDR1 SGHVS and CDR2 FQNEAQ. V lost 5 bases and J lost 4; bases outside the gene matches: 14. CDR3 region: CASSPQAVTGENQPQHF. The CDR3 nucleotides are TGTGCCAGCAGCCCCCAAGCGGTCACAGGGGAGAATCAGCCCCAGCATTTT.

Here the CDR3 reads CASSYSRNNLNSPLHF. The CDR3 bases are TGTGCCAGCAGTTACTCCAGGAATAATTTAAATTCACCCCTCCACTTT. This rearrangement joins TRBV6-5 to TRBJ1-6; D gene unclear. This CDR3 contains 16 residues. Germline V gene lookup returns CDR1 MNHEY and CDR2 SVGAGI. V lost 0 bases and J 7 bases, leaving 13 bases between the germline ends.

This rearrangement joins TRBV15 to TRBJ2-6; possible D gene TRBD2, 5 bases. The germline gives CDR1 LNHNV, CDR2 YYDKDF (reference sequence). V was clipped by 0 bases and J by 2 bases, with 8 bases between them. The CDR3 length is 16 residues. The CDR3 DNA follows: TGTGCCACCAGCAGAGATGCGGGTGCTGGGGCCAACGTCCTGACTTTC. Translation gives CATSRDAGAGANVLTF.